This T cell receptor (beta chain) is drawn from a study of cytomegalovirus exposure and HLA in healthy donors. The PCR employed 60 Vbeta primers together with 13 Jbeta primers. Data came from immunoSEQ multiplex PCR; TCRdb stores just in-frame clones and leaves some out. The sample has more than 95,000 clones; nearly 15% are singletons. Study-level findings and limits: Most TCR sequences proved rare, with some public TCRs found in many donors. It was likely that a cluster of highly shared sequence variants was a sequencing artifact.

Germline-derived CDR1 and CDR2 are SGHTA and FQGNSA. J gave up 3 bases and V 5 bases, and 7 bases lay outside the gene matches. CDR3 length: 16 residues. This clone was picked up a small number of times. The antigen is undetermined. The TCR was taken from a female donor in good health and CMV-seronegative. The chain links TRBV7-2 to TRBJ2-1; 10 bases match TRBD2. The sample comprised PBMCs. The CDR3 DNA sequence: TGTGCCAGCAGCACCACTAGCGGGGCTAACTACAATGAGCAGTTCTTC. This gives the protein CASSTTSGANYNEQFF.